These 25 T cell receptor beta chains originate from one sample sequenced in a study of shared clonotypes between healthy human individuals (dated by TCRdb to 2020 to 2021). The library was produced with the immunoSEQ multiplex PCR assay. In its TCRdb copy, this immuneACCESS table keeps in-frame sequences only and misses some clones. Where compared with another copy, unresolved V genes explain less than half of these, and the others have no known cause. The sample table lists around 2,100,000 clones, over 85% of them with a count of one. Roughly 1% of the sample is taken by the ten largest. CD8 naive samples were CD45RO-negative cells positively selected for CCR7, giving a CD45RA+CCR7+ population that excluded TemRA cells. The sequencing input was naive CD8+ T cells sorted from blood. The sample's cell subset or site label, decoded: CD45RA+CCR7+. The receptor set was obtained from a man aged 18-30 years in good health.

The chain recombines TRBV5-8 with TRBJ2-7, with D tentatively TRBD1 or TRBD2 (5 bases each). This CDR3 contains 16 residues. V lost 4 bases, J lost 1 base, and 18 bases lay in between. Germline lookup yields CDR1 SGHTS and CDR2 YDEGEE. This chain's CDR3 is CASSPAEGPNSYEQYF. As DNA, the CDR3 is TGTGCCAGCAGCCCGGCAGAGGGGCCAAATTCCTACGAGCAGTACTTC.

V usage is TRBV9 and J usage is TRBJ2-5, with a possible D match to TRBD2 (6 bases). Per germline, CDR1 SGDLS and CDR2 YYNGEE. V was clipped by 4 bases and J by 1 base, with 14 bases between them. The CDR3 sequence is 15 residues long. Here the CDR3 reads CASSTYGGSQETQYF. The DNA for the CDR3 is TGTGCCAGCAGCACCTATGGGGGGTCCCAAGAGACCCAGTACTTC.

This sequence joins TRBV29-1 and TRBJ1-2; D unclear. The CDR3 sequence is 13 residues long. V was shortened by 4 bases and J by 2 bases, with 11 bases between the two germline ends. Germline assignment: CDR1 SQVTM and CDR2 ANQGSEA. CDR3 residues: CSVGEGSNYGYTF. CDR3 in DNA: TGCAGCGTTGGGGAGGGTTCCAACTATGGCTACACCTTC. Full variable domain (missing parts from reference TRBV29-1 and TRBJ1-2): SAVISQKPSRDICQRGTSLTIQCQVDSQVTMMFWYRQQPGQSLTLIATANQGSEATYESGFVIDKFPISRPNLTFSTLTVSNMSPEDSSIYLCSVGEGSNYGYTFGSGTRLTVV.

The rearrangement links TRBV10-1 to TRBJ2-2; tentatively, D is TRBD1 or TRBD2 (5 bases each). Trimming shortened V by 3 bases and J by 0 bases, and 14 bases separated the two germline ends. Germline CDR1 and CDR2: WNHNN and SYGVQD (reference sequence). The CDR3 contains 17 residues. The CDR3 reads CASSDPSGTANTGELFF. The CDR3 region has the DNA TGCGCCAGCAGTGATCCGTCGGGGACCGCGAACACCGGGGAGCTGTTTTTT.

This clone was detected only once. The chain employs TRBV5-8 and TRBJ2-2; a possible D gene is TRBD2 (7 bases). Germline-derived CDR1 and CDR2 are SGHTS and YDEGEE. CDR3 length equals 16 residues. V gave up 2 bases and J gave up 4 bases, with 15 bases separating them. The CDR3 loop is CASSFKGGLVTGELFF. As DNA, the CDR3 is TGTGCCAGCAGCTTCAAGGGGGGGCTGGTCACCGGGGAGCTGTTTTTT. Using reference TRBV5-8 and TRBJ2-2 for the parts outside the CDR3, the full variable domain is EAGVTQSPTHLIKTRGQQATLRCSPISGHTSVYWYQQALGLGLQFLLWYDEGEERNRGNFPPRFSGRQFPNYSSELNVNALELEDSALYLCASSFKGGLVTGELFFGEGSRLTVL.

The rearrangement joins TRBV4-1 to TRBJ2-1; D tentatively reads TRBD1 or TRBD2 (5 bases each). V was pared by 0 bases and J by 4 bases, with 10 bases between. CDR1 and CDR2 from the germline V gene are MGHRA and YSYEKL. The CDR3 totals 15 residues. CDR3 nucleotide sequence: TGCGCCAGCAGCCAAGATTGGGGCGGGTACAATGAGCAGTTCTTC. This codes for CASSQDWGGYNEQFF.

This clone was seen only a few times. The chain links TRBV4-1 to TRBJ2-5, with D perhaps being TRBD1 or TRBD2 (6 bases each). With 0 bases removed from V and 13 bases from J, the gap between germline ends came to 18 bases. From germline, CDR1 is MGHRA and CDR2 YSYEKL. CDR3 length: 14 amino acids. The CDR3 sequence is CASSQERGVEQMYF. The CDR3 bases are TGCGCCAGCAGCCAAGAAAGGGGGGTGGAACAGATGTACTTC.

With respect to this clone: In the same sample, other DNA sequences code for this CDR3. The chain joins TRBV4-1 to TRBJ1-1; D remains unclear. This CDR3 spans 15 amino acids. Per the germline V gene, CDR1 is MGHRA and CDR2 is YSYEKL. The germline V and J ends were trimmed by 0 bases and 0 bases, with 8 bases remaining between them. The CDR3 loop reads CASSQDPGMNTEAFF. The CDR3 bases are TGCGCCAGCAGCCAAGATCCAGGCATGAACACTGAAGCTTTCTTT.

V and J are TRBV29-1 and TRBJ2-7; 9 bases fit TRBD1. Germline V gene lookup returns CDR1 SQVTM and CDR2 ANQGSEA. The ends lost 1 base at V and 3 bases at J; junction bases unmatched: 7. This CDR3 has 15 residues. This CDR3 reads CSVEGQDRGIYEQYF. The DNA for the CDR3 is TGCAGCGTTGAAGGTCAGGACAGGGGCATCTACGAGCAGTACTTC.

The CDR3 sequence: CASSVSGLLSTDTQYF. CDR3 coding DNA: TGTGCCAGCAGCGTAAGCGGACTCCTGAGCACAGATACGCAGTATTTT. This sequence joins TRBV7-6 and TRBJ2-3, with D maybe TRBD2 (5 bases). CDR3 size: 16 residues. V lost 5 bases and J 0 bases, leaving 15 bases between the germline ends. Looked up from germline, CDR1 is SGHVS and CDR2 is FNYEAQ.

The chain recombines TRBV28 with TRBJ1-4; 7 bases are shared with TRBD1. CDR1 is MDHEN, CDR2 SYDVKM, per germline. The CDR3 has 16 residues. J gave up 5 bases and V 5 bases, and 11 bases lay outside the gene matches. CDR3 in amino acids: CASSTLPGQLNEKLFF. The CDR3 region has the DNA TGTGCCAGCAGTACCCTCCCGGGACAGTTAAATGAAAAACTGTTTTTT.

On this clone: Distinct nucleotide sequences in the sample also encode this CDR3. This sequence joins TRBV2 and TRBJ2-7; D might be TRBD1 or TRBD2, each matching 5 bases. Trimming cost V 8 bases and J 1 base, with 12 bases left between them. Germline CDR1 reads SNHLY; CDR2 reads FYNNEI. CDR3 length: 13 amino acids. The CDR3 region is CASRDGGSYEQYF. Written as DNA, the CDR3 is TGTGCCAGCCGGGATGGGGGATCCTACGAGCAGTACTTC.

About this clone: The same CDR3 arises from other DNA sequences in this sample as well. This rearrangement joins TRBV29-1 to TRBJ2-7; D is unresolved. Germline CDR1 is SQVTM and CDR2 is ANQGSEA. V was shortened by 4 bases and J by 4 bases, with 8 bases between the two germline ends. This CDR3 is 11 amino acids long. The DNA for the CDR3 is TGCAGCGTTGGCGAAGGTTACGAGCAGTACTTC. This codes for CSVGEGYEQYF.

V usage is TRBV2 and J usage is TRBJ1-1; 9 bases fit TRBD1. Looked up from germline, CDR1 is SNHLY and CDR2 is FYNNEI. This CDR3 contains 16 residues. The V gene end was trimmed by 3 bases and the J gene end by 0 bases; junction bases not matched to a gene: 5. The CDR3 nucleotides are TGTGCCAGCAGTGACCCAGGACAGGGGATGAACACTGAAGCTTTCTTT. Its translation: CASSDPGQGMNTEAFF.

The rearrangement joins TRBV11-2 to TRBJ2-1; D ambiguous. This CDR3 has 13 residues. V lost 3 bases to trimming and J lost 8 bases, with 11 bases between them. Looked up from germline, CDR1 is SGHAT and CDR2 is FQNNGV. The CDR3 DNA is TGTGCCAGCAGCTTCGAACGAGGACATGAGCAGTTCTTC. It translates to CASSFERGHEQFF.

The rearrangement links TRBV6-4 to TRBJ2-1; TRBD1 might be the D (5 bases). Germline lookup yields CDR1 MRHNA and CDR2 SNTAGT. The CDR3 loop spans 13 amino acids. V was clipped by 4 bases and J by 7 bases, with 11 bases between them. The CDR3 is CASSGTWDNEQFF. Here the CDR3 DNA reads TGTGCCAGCAGTGGGACATGGGATAATGAGCAGTTCTTC.

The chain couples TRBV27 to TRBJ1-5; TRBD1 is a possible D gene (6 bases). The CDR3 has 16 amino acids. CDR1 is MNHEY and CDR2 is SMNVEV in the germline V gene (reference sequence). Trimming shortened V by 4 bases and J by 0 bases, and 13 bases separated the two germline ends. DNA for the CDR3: TGTGCCAGCAGTTACGGACAGCCGAATAGCAATCAGCCCCAGCATTTT. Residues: CASSYGQPNSNQPQHF.

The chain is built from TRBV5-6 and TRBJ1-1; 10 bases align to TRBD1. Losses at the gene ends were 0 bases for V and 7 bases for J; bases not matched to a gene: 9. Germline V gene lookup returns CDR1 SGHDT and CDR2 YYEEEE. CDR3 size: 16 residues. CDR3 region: CASSLVAGQGLYEAFF. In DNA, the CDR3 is TGTGCCAGCAGCTTGGTCGCGGGACAGGGGCTATATGAAGCTTTCTTT.

Here the CDR3 DNA reads TGTGCCAGCAGCCCTAAGGCCGGGACAGGTTTCTCCTACGAGCAGTACTTC. This encodes CASSPKAGTGFSYEQYF. The rearrangement uses TRBV7-9 and TRBJ2-7; 8 bases agree with TRBD1. The CDR3 has 17 residues. CDR1 and CDR2 (germline): SEHNR, FQNEAQ (reference sequence). V lost 5 bases and J lost 0; bases outside the gene matches: 12.

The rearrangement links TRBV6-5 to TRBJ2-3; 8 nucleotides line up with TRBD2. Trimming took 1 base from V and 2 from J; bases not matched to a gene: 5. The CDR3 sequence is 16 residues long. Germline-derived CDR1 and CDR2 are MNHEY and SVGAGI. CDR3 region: CASSYFAGGITDTQYF. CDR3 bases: TGTGCCAGCAGTTACTTTGCGGGGGGTATCACAGATACGCAGTATTTT.

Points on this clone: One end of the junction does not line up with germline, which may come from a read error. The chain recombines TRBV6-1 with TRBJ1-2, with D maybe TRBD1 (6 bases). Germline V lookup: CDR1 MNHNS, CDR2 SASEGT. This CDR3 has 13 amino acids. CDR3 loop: CASSEDRTYGYTF. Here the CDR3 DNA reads TGTGCCAGCAGCGAAGACAGGACTTATGGCTACACCTTC.

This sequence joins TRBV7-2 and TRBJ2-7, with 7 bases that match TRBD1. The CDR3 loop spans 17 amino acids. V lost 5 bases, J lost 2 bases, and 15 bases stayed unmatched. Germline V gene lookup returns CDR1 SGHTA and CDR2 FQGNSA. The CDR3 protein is CASSSPTGTVRAYEQYF. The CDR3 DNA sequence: TGTGCCAGCAGCAGCCCGACCGGGACAGTGCGTGCCTACGAGCAGTACTTC.

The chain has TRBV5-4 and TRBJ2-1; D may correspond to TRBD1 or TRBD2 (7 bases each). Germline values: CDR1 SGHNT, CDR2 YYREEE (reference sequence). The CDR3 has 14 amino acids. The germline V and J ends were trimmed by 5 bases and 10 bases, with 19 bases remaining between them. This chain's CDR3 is CASSLEGGGTEQFF. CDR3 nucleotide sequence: TGTGCCAGCAGTCTCGAGGGAGGGGGCACCGAGCAGTTCTTC.

CDR3 nucleotides: TGCGCCAGCAGCCAAGATCTCGGTCGGGGAGAAGAAAAACTGTTTTTT. This sequence encodes CASSQDLGRGEEKLFF. The V gene is TRBV4-3, the J gene TRBJ1-4; no firm D call. Deletions cut 0 bases from V and 8 bases from J, with 16 bases between. Germline-derived CDR1 and CDR2 are LGHNA and YSLEER. CDR3 length equals 16 residues.

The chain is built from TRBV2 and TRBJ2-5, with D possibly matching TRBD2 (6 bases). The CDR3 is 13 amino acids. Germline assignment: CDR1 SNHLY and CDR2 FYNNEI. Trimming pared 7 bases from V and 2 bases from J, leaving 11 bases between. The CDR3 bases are TGTGCCAGCATCACTAGCCTGCAAGAGACCCAGTACTTC. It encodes CASITSLQETQYF.